The T cell receptor (beta chain) under discussion was sequenced for a study of shared clonotypes between healthy human individuals. A CD45RA-negative memory subset and a CD45RA+ naive subset were separated from the CD4+ cells. Assay runs were performed at deep level. Assay used: immunoSEQ multiplex PCR; TCRdb lists only in-frame clones, some missing. This repertoire shows some 2.3 million clones, 93% found once; its top ten account for roughly 0.36%. V lost 4 bases and J 1 base, leaving 11 bases between the germline ends. The CDR3 has 14 amino acids. The germline gives CDR1 SGHRS, CDR2 YFSETQ. This clone was counted a single time. Antigen specificity is unknown. The same CDR3 can be traced to other DNA sequences in this sample. Study-level results: Represented diversity, genetic and exposure-history alike, was limited by few donors. Larger estimated richness was generally seen in naive subsets than in memory subsets.

This chain connects TRBV5-1 to TRBJ2-5, with D perhaps TRBD1 (6 bases). The sequenced sample was naive CD4+ T cells from PBMCs. The sample's subset: CD45RA+ positively selected. The sequence was obtained from a man aged 18 to 35 in good health. Some clones in this sample may be carry-over from other donors' samples. The CDR3 protein is CASSLQTGQETQYF. The CDR3 DNA follows: TGCGCCAGCAGCCTTCAGACAGGCCAAGAGACCCAGTACTTC.